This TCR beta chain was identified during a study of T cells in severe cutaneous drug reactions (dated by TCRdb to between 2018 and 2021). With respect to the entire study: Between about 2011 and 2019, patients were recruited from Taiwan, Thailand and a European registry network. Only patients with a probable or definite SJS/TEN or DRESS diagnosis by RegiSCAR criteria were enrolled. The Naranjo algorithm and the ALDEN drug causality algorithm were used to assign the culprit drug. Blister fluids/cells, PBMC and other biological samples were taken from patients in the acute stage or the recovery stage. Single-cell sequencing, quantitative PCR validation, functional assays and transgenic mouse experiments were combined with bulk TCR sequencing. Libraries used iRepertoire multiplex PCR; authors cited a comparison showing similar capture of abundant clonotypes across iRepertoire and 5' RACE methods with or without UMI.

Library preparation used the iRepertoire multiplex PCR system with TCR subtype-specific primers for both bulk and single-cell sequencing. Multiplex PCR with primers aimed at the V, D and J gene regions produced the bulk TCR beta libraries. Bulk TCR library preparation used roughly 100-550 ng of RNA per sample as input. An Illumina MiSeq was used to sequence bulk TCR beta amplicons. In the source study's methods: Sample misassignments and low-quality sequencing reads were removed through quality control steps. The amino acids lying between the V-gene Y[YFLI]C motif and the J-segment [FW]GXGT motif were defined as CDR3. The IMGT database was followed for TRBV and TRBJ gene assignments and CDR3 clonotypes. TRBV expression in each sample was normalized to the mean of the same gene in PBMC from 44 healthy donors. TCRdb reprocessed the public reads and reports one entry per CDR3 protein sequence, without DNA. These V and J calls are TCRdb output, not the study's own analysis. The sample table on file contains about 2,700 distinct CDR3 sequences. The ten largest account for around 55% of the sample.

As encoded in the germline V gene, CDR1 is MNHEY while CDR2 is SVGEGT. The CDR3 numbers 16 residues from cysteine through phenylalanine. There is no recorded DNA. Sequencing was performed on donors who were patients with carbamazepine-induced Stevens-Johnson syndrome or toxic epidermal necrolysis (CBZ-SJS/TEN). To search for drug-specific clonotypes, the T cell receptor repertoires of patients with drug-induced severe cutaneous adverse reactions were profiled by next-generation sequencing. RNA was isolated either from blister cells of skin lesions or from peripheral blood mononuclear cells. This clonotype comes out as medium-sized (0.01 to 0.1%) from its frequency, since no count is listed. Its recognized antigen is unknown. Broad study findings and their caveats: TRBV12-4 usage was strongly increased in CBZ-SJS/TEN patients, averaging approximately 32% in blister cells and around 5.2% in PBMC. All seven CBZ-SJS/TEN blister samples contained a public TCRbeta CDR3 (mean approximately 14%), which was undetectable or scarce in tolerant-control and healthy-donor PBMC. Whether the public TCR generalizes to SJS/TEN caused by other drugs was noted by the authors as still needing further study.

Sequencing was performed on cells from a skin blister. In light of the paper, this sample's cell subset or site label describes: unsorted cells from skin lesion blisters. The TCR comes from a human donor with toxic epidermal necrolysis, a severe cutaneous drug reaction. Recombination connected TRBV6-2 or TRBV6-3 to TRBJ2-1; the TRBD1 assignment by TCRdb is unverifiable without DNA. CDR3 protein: CASSPPRELGWDEQFF.